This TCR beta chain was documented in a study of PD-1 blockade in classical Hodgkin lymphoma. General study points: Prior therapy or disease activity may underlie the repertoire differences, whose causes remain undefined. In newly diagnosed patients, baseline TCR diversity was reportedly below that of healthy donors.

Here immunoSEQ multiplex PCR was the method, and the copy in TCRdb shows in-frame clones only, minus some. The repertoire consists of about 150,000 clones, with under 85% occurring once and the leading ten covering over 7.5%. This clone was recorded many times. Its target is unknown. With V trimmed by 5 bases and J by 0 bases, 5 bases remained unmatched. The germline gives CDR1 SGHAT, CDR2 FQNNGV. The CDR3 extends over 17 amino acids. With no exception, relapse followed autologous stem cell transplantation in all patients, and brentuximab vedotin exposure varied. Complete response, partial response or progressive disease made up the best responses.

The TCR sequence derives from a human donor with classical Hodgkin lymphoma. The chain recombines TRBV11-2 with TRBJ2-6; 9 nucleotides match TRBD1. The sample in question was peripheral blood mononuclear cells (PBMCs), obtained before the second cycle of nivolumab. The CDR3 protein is CASSNRDRVSGANVLTF. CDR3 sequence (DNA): TGTGCCAGCAGCAATAGGGACAGGGTCTCTGGGGCCAACGTCCTGACTTTC.